The rows below give T cell receptor beta chains drawn from one sample of a study of OX40 agonist ivuxolimab in advanced cancers. Only in-frame clones appear in the TCRdb table, and some are missing; sequencing was by immunoSEQ multiplex PCR. Altogether tens of thousands of clones are present, around 93% being singletons, with the ten largest covering about 30%. Material: CD4+ or CD8+ T cells sorted from blood, obtained in a trial of the OX40 agonist ivuxolimab. The receptors here all came from an adult with an advanced solid tumor such as melanoma, head and neck, liver or kidney cancer. The CDR3 runs from the conserved cysteine through the conserved F or W. Each record gives: CDR3 length, clone size, D gene, V gene, J gene, CDR3 protein, CDR3 DNA. A D gene is named only where the DNA matches it firmly. The size field is filled for only some rows; it gives once, few, many or a size class.

cdr3_length: 14
clone_size: .
d_call: .
v_call: TRBV7-6
j_call: TRBJ1-1
cdr3_aa: CASSPFAGKTEAFF
cdr3_nt: TGTGCCAGCAGCCCTTTCGCAGGAAAGACTGAAGCTTTCTTT

cdr3_length: 13
clone_size: .
d_call: .
v_call: TRBV28
j_call: TRBJ1-2
cdr3_aa: CASSYRSGYGYTF
cdr3_nt: TGTGCCAGCAGTTACAGATCGGGCTATGGCTACACCTTC

cdr3_length: 14
clone_size: .
d_call: TRBD1
v_call: TRBV5-1
j_call: TRBJ2-3
cdr3_aa: CASRYRGFTDTQYF
cdr3_nt: TGCGCCAGCAGGTACAGGGGCTTCACAGATACGCAGTATTTT

cdr3_length: 15
clone_size: .
d_call: TRBD1
v_call: TRBV9
j_call: TRBJ2-7
cdr3_aa: CASSLSGGAVREQYF
cdr3_nt: TGTGCCAGCAGCCTGTCAGGGGGAGCGGTTCGCGAGCAGTACTTC

cdr3_length: 14
clone_size: .
d_call: .
v_call: TRBV6-4
j_call: TRBJ2-1
cdr3_aa: CASSDSTEPKQQFF
cdr3_nt: TGTGCCAGCAGTGACTCAACGGAGCCAAAGCAGCAGTTCTTC

cdr3_length: 16
clone_size: .
d_call: TRBD1
v_call: TRBV18
j_call: TRBJ2-7
cdr3_aa: CASSPLAGQGDYEQYF
cdr3_nt: TGTGCCAGCTCACCACTTGCGGGACAGGGGGACTACGAGCAGTACTTC

cdr3_length: 14
clone_size: .
d_call: .
v_call: TRBV4-1
j_call: TRBJ1-1
cdr3_aa: CASSQRQMNTEAFF
cdr3_nt: TGCGCCAGCAGCCAGAGACAGATGAACACTGAAGCTTTCTTT

cdr3_length: 14
clone_size: .
d_call: .
v_call: TRBV19
j_call: TRBJ2-7
cdr3_aa: CASSIAGGAVEQYF
cdr3_nt: TGTGCCAGTAGTATAGCTGGGGGAGCGGTGGAGCAGTACTTC

cdr3_length: 16
clone_size: .
d_call: TRBD2
v_call: TRBV7-9
j_call: TRBJ2-1
cdr3_aa: CASSLGLAGFYNEQFF
cdr3_nt: TGTGCCAGCAGCTTGGGACTAGCGGGATTCTACAATGAGCAGTTCTTC

cdr3_length: 15
clone_size: once
d_call: .
v_call: TRBV5-4
j_call: TRBJ2-6
cdr3_aa: CAISDSGSGANVLTF
cdr3_nt: TGTGCCATTTCGGACAGTGGCTCTGGGGCCAACGTCCTGACTTTC

cdr3_length: 12
clone_size: .
d_call: .
v_call: TRBV19
j_call: TRBJ2-2
cdr3_aa: CASSIPGWELFF
cdr3_nt: TGTGCCAGTAGTATTCCCGGATGGGAGCTGTTTTTT

cdr3_length: 16
clone_size: .
d_call: TRBD1
v_call: TRBV5-4
j_call: TRBJ1-1
cdr3_aa: CASSLGDRGGNTEAFF
cdr3_nt: TGTGCCAGCAGCTTGGGGGACAGGGGAGGGAACACTGAAGCTTTCTTT

cdr3_length: 14
clone_size: .
d_call: .
v_call: TRBV6-5
j_call: TRBJ2-7
cdr3_aa: CASTKIGGPGEQYF
cdr3_nt: TGTGCCAGCACGAAGATTGGGGGGCCCGGCGAGCAGTACTTC

cdr3_length: 14
clone_size: .
d_call: .
v_call: TRBV6-1
j_call: TRBJ2-1
cdr3_aa: CASSVGASYNEQFF
cdr3_nt: TGTGCCAGCAGTGTGGGGGCGTCCTACAATGAGCAGTTCTTC

cdr3_length: 15
clone_size: .
d_call: .
v_call: TRBV7-8
j_call: TRBJ2-1
cdr3_aa: CASSLAASPGNEQFF
cdr3_nt: TGTGCCAGCAGCTTAGCGGCCAGCCCAGGGAATGAGCAGTTCTTC

cdr3_length: 16
clone_size: .
d_call: .
v_call: TRBV4-3
j_call: TRBJ1-1
cdr3_aa: CASSQEVAQGNPEAFF
cdr3_nt: TGCGCCAGCAGCCAAGAAGTGGCGCAGGGTAATCCTGAAGCTTTCTTT

cdr3_length: 20
clone_size: .
d_call: TRBD2
v_call: TRBV29-1
j_call: TRBJ2-1
cdr3_aa: CSVEGQGGTSGRSSYNEQFF
cdr3_nt: TGCAGCGTTGAAGGTCAGGGGGGGACTAGCGGGAGGAGCTCCTACAATGAGCAGTTCTTC

cdr3_length: 15
clone_size: few
d_call: .
v_call: TRBV6-4
j_call: TRBJ2-6
cdr3_aa: CASSDGNSGANVLTF
cdr3_nt: TGTGCCAGCAGTGACGGCAACTCTGGGGCCAACGTCCTGACTTTC

cdr3_length: 18
clone_size: once
d_call: .
v_call: TRBV19
j_call: TRBJ1-4
cdr3_aa: CASSIVRTAMDDNEKLFF
cdr3_nt: TGTGCCAGTAGTATAGTCAGGACAGCTATGGACGATAATGAAAAACTGTTTTTT

cdr3_length: 17
clone_size: .
d_call: .
v_call: TRBV28
j_call: TRBJ2-2
cdr3_aa: CASSLQEGKSNTGELFF
cdr3_nt: TGTGCCAGCAGTTTGCAAGAAGGGAAGTCGAACACCGGGGAGCTGTTTTTT

cdr3_length: 11
clone_size: .
d_call: .
v_call: TRBV25-1
j_call: TRBJ2-3
cdr3_aa: CASSETDTQYF
cdr3_nt: TGTGCCAGCAGTGAAACAGATACGCAGTATTTT

cdr3_length: 16
clone_size: .
d_call: TRBD2
v_call: TRBV14
j_call: TRBJ2-5
cdr3_aa: CASSQETKTSVKTQYF
cdr3_nt: TGTGCCAGCAGCCAAGAAACGAAGACTAGCGTGAAGACCCAGTACTTC

cdr3_length: 12
clone_size: .
d_call: .
v_call: TRBV6-6
j_call: TRBJ2-1
cdr3_aa: CASEGGINEQFF
cdr3_nt: TGTGCCAGCGAGGGGGGGATCAATGAGCAGTTCTTC

cdr3_length: 14
clone_size: .
d_call: .
v_call: TRBV5-8
j_call: TRBJ1-5
cdr3_aa: CASSPDQTSQPQHF
cdr3_nt: TGTGCCAGCAGTCCGGACCAGACCAGTCAGCCCCAGCATTTT

cdr3_length: 19
clone_size: .
d_call: TRBD1
v_call: TRBV5-6
j_call: TRBJ2-6
cdr3_aa: CASSPGLRTGGPGANVLTF
cdr3_nt: TGTGCCAGCAGCCCAGGACTACGGACAGGGGGCCCTGGGGCCAACGTCCTGACTTTC

cdr3_length: 13
clone_size: .
d_call: TRBD1
v_call: TRBV7-9
j_call: TRBJ1-2
cdr3_aa: CASSLGQGSGYTF
cdr3_nt: TGTGCCAGCAGCTTAGGACAGGGGAGCGGCTACACCTTC

cdr3_length: 17
clone_size: once
d_call: TRBD2
v_call: TRBV4-1
j_call: TRBJ2-7
cdr3_aa: CASSQNTGTSGRYEQYF
cdr3_nt: TGCGCCAGCAGCCAGAATACCGGGACTAGCGGGAGATACGAGCAGTACTTC

cdr3_length: 16
clone_size: .
d_call: .
v_call: TRBV7-9
j_call: TRBJ2-5
cdr3_aa: CASSRTGYLPQETQYF
cdr3_nt: TGTGCCAGCAGCCGCACAGGCTACCTGCCCCAAGAGACCCAGTACTTC

cdr3_length: 11
clone_size: .
d_call: .
v_call: TRBV6-5
j_call: TRBJ2-1
cdr3_aa: CASSYGDEQFF
cdr3_nt: TGTGCCAGCAGTTACGGTGATGAGCAGTTCTTC

cdr3_length: 13
clone_size: .
d_call: .
v_call: TRBV7-9
j_call: TRBJ1-2
cdr3_aa: CASSLKLSDGYTF
cdr3_nt: TGTGCCAGCAGCTTAAAATTAAGTGACGGCTACACCTTC

cdr3_length: 15
clone_size: .
d_call: .
v_call: TRBV27
j_call: TRBJ2-1
cdr3_aa: CASSLAGSSYNEQFF
cdr3_nt: TGTGCCAGCAGTTTAGCGGGCAGCTCCTACAATGAGCAGTTCTTC

cdr3_length: 11
clone_size: .
d_call: .
v_call: TRBV10-1
j_call: TRBJ2-1
cdr3_aa: CASSDGNEQFF
cdr3_nt: TGCGCCAGCAGTGACGGGAATGAGCAGTTCTTC

cdr3_length: 12
clone_size: .
d_call: .
v_call: TRBV19
j_call: TRBJ1-5
cdr3_aa: CASSIDYQPQHF
cdr3_nt: TGTGCCAGTAGTATAGATTATCAGCCCCAGCATTTT

cdr3_length: 14
clone_size: .
d_call: TRBD1
v_call: TRBV10-2
j_call: TRBJ2-6
cdr3_aa: CASRQGAGANVLTF
cdr3_nt: TGCGCCAGCAGACAGGGGGCTGGGGCCAACGTCCTGACTTTC

cdr3_length: 13
clone_size: .
d_call: .
v_call: TRBV9
j_call: TRBJ2-1
cdr3_aa: CASSARDHNEQFF
cdr3_nt: TGTGCCAGCAGCGCCCGGGACCACAATGAGCAGTTCTTC

cdr3_length: 16
clone_size: .
d_call: TRBD1
v_call: TRBV7-2
j_call: TRBJ2-2
cdr3_aa: CASSPRDRGLTGELFF
cdr3_nt: TGTGCCAGCAGCCCCCGGGACAGGGGACTCACCGGGGAGCTGTTTTTT

cdr3_length: 15
clone_size: .
d_call: .
v_call: TRBV7-6
j_call: TRBJ2-5
cdr3_aa: CASSPDDRYQETQYF
cdr3_nt: TGTGCCAGCAGCCCCGACGACAGATATCAAGAGACCCAGTACTTC

cdr3_length: 15
clone_size: medium-sized
d_call: TRBD1
v_call: TRBV5-1
j_call: TRBJ2-7
cdr3_aa: CASRHKYGTGYEQYF
cdr3_nt: TGCGCCAGCAGACATAAGTACGGGACAGGCTACGAGCAGTACTTC